The T cell receptor beta chain under discussion was sequenced for a study of sequential checkpoint blockade in melanoma. Clones were sequenced by immunoSEQ multiplex PCR, and TCRdb holds only the in-frame ones, with some missing. The data show approximately 6,200 clones, about 90% seen once. Treatment described: randomized to nivolumab then ipilimumab (arm A) or the reverse (arm B). None of the patients previously received DNA-damaging chemotherapy. Live CD3+CD8+ CD19− CD56− cells were sorted from PBMCs. V was cut by 2 bases and J by 0 bases, with 12 bases left in between. Germline V CDR1 and CDR2: SQVTM, ANQGSEA. The CDR3 totals 15 residues. Only a few counts were recorded for this clone.

The rearrangement uses TRBV29-1 and TRBJ2-3; weak D call: TRBD2 (7 bases). The source is a human donor with melanoma. This material consisted of CD8+ T cells sorted from blood (inferred from file names), taken from a patient given nivolumab and ipilimumab in sequence. The CDR3 DNA follows: TGCAGCGTTGAACGAGGGGGGGACAGCACAGATACGCAGTATTTT. It specifies CSVERGGDSTDTQYF.